Described below is a single T cell receptor (beta chain) sequence and its context. This entry belongs to a study of Ad26.COV2.S vaccination and SARS-CoV-2 variants. Here immunoSEQ multiplex PCR was the method, and the copy in TCRdb shows in-frame clones only, minus some. Counted here are about 350,000 clones, about 92% occurring once; the ten biggest clones make up under 4%. The sequencing here drew on peripheral blood, taken after recovery from COVID-19. This receptor was obtained from a human donor who had recovered from COVID-19.

The CDR3 is CASSYGGGRETQYF. CDR3 nucleotide sequence: TGTGCCAGCAGTTACGGGGGGGGCCGGGAGACCCAGTACTTC. The chain joins TRBV6-5 to TRBJ2-5, with a weak D call TRBD2 (7 bases). The CDR3 extends over 14 amino acids. Between the trimmed V and J ends, which lost 2 bases and 5 bases, there was a span of 12 bases. Germline loops: CDR1 MNHEY, CDR2 SVGAGI.